What follows describes a single T cell receptor beta chain. No antigen is known for it. The data stem from a study of T cell responses to AZD1222 COVID-19 vaccine. Study as a whole: Second doses that came at about 4 or about 12 weeks were put together. Study-level findings and limits: There were mostly white British donors and more females than males, and clonal diversity was possibly underestimated. None of the repertoires were sampled until the peak T cell response had passed.

The V end was cut by 3 bases, the J end by 1 base, with 9 bases between. The CDR3 runs to 14 residues. Germline V gene data show CDR1 as LNHDA and CDR2 as SQIVND (reference sequence). The table came from immunoSEQ multiplex PCR; TCRdb's copy has only in-frame clones and leaves some out. The data contain tens of thousands of clones, roughly 87% of them singletons. This TCR was sampled from an adult in good health. The rearrangement links TRBV19 to TRBJ1-1, with D unclear. Sample: peripheral blood, taken on day 0 of AZD1222 vaccination. The CDR3 protein is CASSIITANTEAFF. The CDR3 DNA reads TGTGCCAGTAGTATTATAACAGCGAACACTGAAGCTTTCTTT.